Listed below are T cell receptor beta chains from one sample, sequenced in a study of neoadjuvant nivolumab and ipilimumab in lung cancer. The assay was immunoSEQ multiplex PCR, and TCRdb's table has in-frame clones only and misses some. The sample shows more than 25,000 clones, approximately 85% of them seen only once. This material consisted of tumor tissue, taken after neoadjuvant nivolumab, alone or with ipilimumab, at or shortly before surgery. These receptors came from an adult with non-small cell lung cancer. CDR3s include the opening cysteine and the closing phenylalanine or tryptophan. The order of the fields is J gene, clone size, D gene, CDR3 length, V gene, CDR3 protein, CDR3 DNA. The D gene is left open where the match is weak. Some rows have no size entry. The others give once, few or many, or a class for an expanded clone.

J gene: TRBJ2-1; clone size: NA; D gene: NA; CDR3 length: 15; V gene: TRBV11-3; CDR3 protein: CASSLAPTEYNEQFF; CDR3 DNA: TGTGCCAGCAGCTTAGCCCCAACAGAATACAATGAGCAGTTCTTC
J gene: TRBJ1-2; clone size: NA; D gene: NA; CDR3 length: 11; V gene: TRBV6-5; CDR3 protein: CASSNSYGYTF; CDR3 DNA: TGTGCCAGCAGTAACAGCTATGGCTACACCTTC
J gene: TRBJ2-7; clone size: NA; D gene: NA; CDR3 length: 13; V gene: TRBV5-4; CDR3 protein: CASSRDTNYEQYF; CDR3 DNA: TGTGCCAGCAGCCGCGACACGAACTACGAGCAGTACTTC
J gene: TRBJ2-5; clone size: NA; D gene: NA; CDR3 length: 15; V gene: TRBV5-1; CDR3 protein: CASSLRQGSGKTQYF; CDR3 DNA: TGCGCCAGCAGCTTGAGGCAGGGAAGTGGAAAGACCCAGTACTTC
J gene: TRBJ2-1; clone size: NA; D gene: TRBD2; CDR3 length: 19; V gene: TRBV5-1; CDR3 protein: CASSPGLAGGQRAYNEQFF; CDR3 DNA: TGCGCCAGCAGCCCGGGACTAGCGGGAGGGCAGCGAGCCTACAATGAGCAGTTCTTC
J gene: TRBJ2-1; clone size: NA; D gene: NA; CDR3 length: 15; V gene: TRBV6-5; CDR3 protein: CASSTDRGWGGEQFF; CDR3 DNA: TGTGCCAGCAGTACCGACAGGGGTTGGGGGGGTGAGCAGTTCTTC
J gene: TRBJ1-2; clone size: NA; D gene: NA; CDR3 length: 13; V gene: TRBV7-9; CDR3 protein: CASSPDVTYGYTF; CDR3 DNA: TGTGCCAGCAGCCCAGACGTCACCTATGGCTACACCTTC
J gene: TRBJ2-3; clone size: NA; D gene: TRBD1; CDR3 length: 14; V gene: TRBV5-1; CDR3 protein: CASSYRQGAWTQYF; CDR3 DNA: TGCGCCAGCAGCTATCGACAGGGGGCATGGACGCAGTATTTT
J gene: TRBJ2-7; clone size: once; D gene: NA; CDR3 length: 14; V gene: TRBV28; CDR3 protein: CASRWNGNLAEQYF; CDR3 DNA: TGTGCCAGCAGGTGGAACGGAAATTTGGCAGAGCAGTACTTC
J gene: TRBJ2-1; clone size: once; D gene: NA; CDR3 length: 14; V gene: TRBV11-2; CDR3 protein: CASSPTSSIPTLFF; CDR3 DNA: TGTGCCAGCAGCCCAACTAGCAGTATTCCGACCTTGTTCTTC
J gene: TRBJ1-2; clone size: NA; D gene: TRBD1; CDR3 length: 14; V gene: TRBV11-3; CDR3 protein: CASSFGQGVFGYTF; CDR3 DNA: TGTGCCAGCAGCTTCGGACAGGGGGTCTTTGGCTACACCTTC
J gene: TRBJ1-3; clone size: NA; D gene: NA; CDR3 length: 17; V gene: TRBV14; CDR3 protein: CASSQLGTGNSGNTIYF; CDR3 DNA: TGTGCCAGCAGCCAACTCGGGACGGGGAACTCTGGAAACACCATATATTTT
J gene: TRBJ2-2; clone size: NA; D gene: NA; CDR3 length: 16; V gene: TRBV6-1; CDR3 protein: CASSDLGAPNTGELFF; CDR3 DNA: TGTGCCAGCAGTGATCTGGGGGCCCCAAACACCGGGGAGCTGTTTTTT
J gene: TRBJ1-2; clone size: NA; D gene: NA; CDR3 length: 13; V gene: TRBV4-1; CDR3 protein: CASSQDGAYGYTF; CDR3 DNA: TGCGCCAGCAGCCAAGATGGGGCGTATGGCTACACCTTC
J gene: TRBJ2-1; clone size: NA; D gene: NA; CDR3 length: 15; V gene: TRBV18; CDR3 protein: CASSRGLGVDNEQFF; CDR3 DNA: TGTGCCAGCTCCCGGGGACTTGGAGTTGACAATGAGCAGTTCTTC
J gene: TRBJ2-5; clone size: NA; D gene: NA; CDR3 length: 15; V gene: TRBV7-9; CDR3 protein: CASSALQTRSETQYF; CDR3 DNA: TGTGCCAGCAGCGCGTTACAGACTAGGTCGGAGACCCAGTACTTC
J gene: TRBJ2-5; clone size: NA; D gene: NA; CDR3 length: 11; V gene: TRBV29-1; CDR3 protein: CSVKVGETQYF; CDR3 DNA: TGCAGCGTTAAGGTTGGGGAGACCCAGTACTTC
J gene: TRBJ1-1; clone size: few; D gene: TRBD1; CDR3 length: 14; V gene: TRBV6-5; CDR3 protein: CASSDGDRRLEAFF; CDR3 DNA: TGTGCCAGCTCCGACGGGGACAGGAGACTTGAAGCTTTCTTT
J gene: TRBJ2-1; clone size: NA; D gene: NA; CDR3 length: 11; V gene: TRBV7-9; CDR3 protein: CASSTWAEQFF; CDR3 DNA: TGTGCCAGCAGCACTTGGGCTGAGCAGTTCTTC
J gene: TRBJ2-5; clone size: NA; D gene: TRBD2; CDR3 length: 15; V gene: TRBV7-7; CDR3 protein: CASSPELAARETQYF; CDR3 DNA: TGTGCCAGCAGCCCCGAACTAGCGGCCCGGGAGACCCAGTACTTC
J gene: TRBJ1-5; clone size: NA; D gene: NA; CDR3 length: 15; V gene: TRBV4-1; CDR3 protein: CASSQEGATGQPQHF; CDR3 DNA: TGCGCCAGCAGCCAAGAAGGGGCTACGGGGCAGCCCCAGCATTTT
J gene: TRBJ2-6; clone size: NA; D gene: NA; CDR3 length: 16; V gene: TRBV6-5; CDR3 protein: CASSYSWEPGANVLTF; CDR3 DNA: TGTGCCAGCAGTTACTCGTGGGAGCCTGGGGCCAACGTCCTGACTTTC
J gene: TRBJ1-1; clone size: few; D gene: TRBD1; CDR3 length: 14; V gene: TRBV11-2; CDR3 protein: CASSWGTGGTEAFF; CDR3 DNA: TGTGCCAGCAGTTGGGGCACAGGGGGCACTGAAGCTTTCTTT
J gene: TRBJ2-2; clone size: NA; D gene: NA; CDR3 length: 13; V gene: TRBV5-1; CDR3 protein: CASSFGNTGELFF; CDR3 DNA: TGCGCCAGCAGCTTCGGGAACACCGGGGAGCTGTTTTTT
J gene: TRBJ2-1; clone size: NA; D gene: NA; CDR3 length: 14; V gene: TRBV19; CDR3 protein: CASKGVVSYNEQFF; CDR3 DNA: TGTGCCAGTAAGGGGGTAGTCTCCTACAATGAGCAGTTCTTC
J gene: TRBJ2-5; clone size: NA; D gene: NA; CDR3 length: 16; V gene: TRBV11-2; CDR3 protein: CASSLGALRVQETQYF; CDR3 DNA: TGTGCCAGCAGCTTGGGGGCCCTCAGGGTCCAAGAGACCCAGTACTTC
J gene: TRBJ2-7; clone size: NA; D gene: NA; CDR3 length: 15; V gene: TRBV5-6; CDR3 protein: CASSWLGGAEREQYF; CDR3 DNA: TGTGCCAGCAGCTGGCTGGGGGGGGCCGAACGAGAGCAGTACTTC
J gene: TRBJ1-5; clone size: medium-sized; D gene: NA; CDR3 length: 15; V gene: TRBV7-9; CDR3 protein: CASRAGGASNQPQHF; CDR3 DNA: TGTGCCAGCAGGGCCGGGGGGGCGAGCAATCAGCCCCAGCATTTT
J gene: TRBJ2-3; clone size: NA; D gene: NA; CDR3 length: 12; V gene: TRBV2; CDR3 protein: CASSGSADTQYF; CDR3 DNA: TGTGCCAGCAGCGGGAGCGCAGATACGCAGTATTTT
J gene: TRBJ1-2; clone size: NA; D gene: NA; CDR3 length: 12; V gene: TRBV11-2; CDR3 protein: CASSNRDYGYTF; CDR3 DNA: TGTGCCAGCAGCAACAGGGACTATGGCTACACCTTC
J gene: TRBJ1-2; clone size: NA; D gene: NA; CDR3 length: 15; V gene: TRBV7-9; CDR3 protein: CASSFRQGDEYGYTF; CDR3 DNA: TGTGCCAGCAGCTTCCGGCAGGGCGACGAGTATGGCTACACCTTC
J gene: TRBJ1-1; clone size: NA; D gene: NA; CDR3 length: 13; V gene: TRBV10-2; CDR3 protein: CASSDMVGTEAFF; CDR3 DNA: TGCGCCAGCAGTGACATGGTGGGGACTGAAGCTTTCTTT
J gene: TRBJ2-5; clone size: NA; D gene: NA; CDR3 length: 14; V gene: TRBV9; CDR3 protein: CASSDWGAQETQYF; CDR3 DNA: TGTGCCAGCAGCGACTGGGGGGCCCAAGAGACCCAGTACTTC
J gene: TRBJ1-1; clone size: NA; D gene: TRBD1; CDR3 length: 14; V gene: TRBV18; CDR3 protein: CASSPVTGGTEAFF; CDR3 DNA: TGTGCCAGCTCACCTGTTACAGGGGGCACTGAAGCTTTCTTT
J gene: TRBJ2-1; clone size: NA; D gene: NA; CDR3 length: 15; V gene: TRBV11-3; CDR3 protein: CASTRDSAQDNEQFF; CDR3 DNA: TGTGCCAGCACCCGTGACAGCGCCCAAGACAATGAGCAGTTCTTC
J gene: TRBJ1-3; clone size: few; D gene: NA; CDR3 length: 14; V gene: TRBV30; CDR3 protein: CAWSVSISGNTIYF; CDR3 DNA: TGTGCCTGGAGTGTAAGCATCTCTGGAAACACCATATATTTT
J gene: TRBJ2-1; clone size: NA; D gene: TRBD2; CDR3 length: 14; V gene: TRBV11-3; CDR3 protein: CASSIAGVVNEQFF; CDR3 DNA: TGTGCCAGCAGCATAGCGGGAGTGGTCAATGAGCAGTTCTTC
J gene: TRBJ2-5; clone size: once; D gene: NA; CDR3 length: 11; V gene: TRBV5-8; CDR3 protein: CASSPWETQYF; CDR3 DNA: TGTGCCAGCAGCCCCTGGGAGACCCAGTACTTC
J gene: TRBJ2-3; clone size: NA; D gene: NA; CDR3 length: 15; V gene: TRBV18; CDR3 protein: CASSPGGHGTDTQYF; CDR3 DNA: TGTGCCAGCTCACCAGGGGGCCATGGCACAGATACGCAGTATTTT
J gene: TRBJ2-1; clone size: NA; D gene: NA; CDR3 length: 15; V gene: TRBV7-9; CDR3 protein: CASSLSKGSYNEQFF; CDR3 DNA: TGTGCCAGCAGCTTATCCAAGGGCTCCTACAATGAGCAGTTCTTC
J gene: TRBJ2-1; clone size: NA; D gene: TRBD2; CDR3 length: 12; V gene: TRBV6-6; CDR3 protein: CASRRTSELLFF; CDR3 DNA: TGTGCCAGCAGACGGACTAGCGAGCTTCTTTTCTTC
J gene: TRBJ1-2; clone size: NA; D gene: NA; CDR3 length: 12; V gene: TRBV11-2; CDR3 protein: CASSLVSVGYTF; CDR3 DNA: TGTGCCAGCAGCTTAGTATCTGTTGGCTACACCTTC
J gene: TRBJ1-5; clone size: few; D gene: NA; CDR3 length: 14; V gene: TRBV28; CDR3 protein: CASTLGGISQPQHF; CDR3 DNA: TGTGCCAGCACCCTGGGAGGGATCAGTCAGCCCCAGCATTTT
J gene: TRBJ2-3; clone size: once; D gene: TRBD1; CDR3 length: 15; V gene: TRBV29-1; CDR3 protein: CSVALDRELTDTQYF; CDR3 DNA: TGCAGCGTTGCCCTCGACAGGGAGCTCACAGATACGCAGTATTTT
J gene: TRBJ1-5; clone size: NA; D gene: NA; CDR3 length: 17; V gene: TRBV4-2; CDR3 protein: CASSQEVVLYSNQPQHF; CDR3 DNA: TGTGCCAGCAGCCAAGAGGTGGTGCTCTATAGCAATCAGCCCCAGCATTTT
J gene: TRBJ2-7; clone size: NA; D gene: NA; CDR3 length: 14; V gene: TRBV11-3; CDR3 protein: CASSLSPSAYEQYF; CDR3 DNA: TGTGCCAGCAGCTTAAGCCCCTCTGCCTACGAGCAGTACTTC
J gene: TRBJ2-5; clone size: NA; D gene: TRBD1; CDR3 length: 18; V gene: TRBV5-1; CDR3 protein: CASSLEPVGQGKRETQYF; CDR3 DNA: TGCGCCAGCAGCTTGGAACCGGTGGGACAGGGGAAACGGGAGACCCAGTACTTC
J gene: TRBJ2-4; clone size: once; D gene: NA; CDR3 length: 12; V gene: TRBV5-6; CDR3 protein: CASSLRRGIQYF; CDR3 DNA: TGTGCCAGCAGTCTGCGGAGGGGCATTCAGTACTTC
J gene: TRBJ2-2; clone size: NA; D gene: NA; CDR3 length: 13; V gene: TRBV5-1; CDR3 protein: CASKDKESGELFF; CDR3 DNA: TGCGCCAGCAAGGACAAAGAGTCCGGGGAGCTGTTTTTT
J gene: TRBJ1-5; clone size: NA; D gene: TRBD1; CDR3 length: 15; V gene: TRBV11-2; CDR3 protein: CASSLGDSSNQPQHF; CDR3 DNA: TGTGCCAGCAGCCTGGGGGACAGCAGCAATCAGCCCCAGCATTTT